This T cell receptor beta chain was recovered during a study of identical twins. Notes on the study in general: Without tracking the same donors, conclusions rested on cross-sectional statistical analysis.

TCRdb re-called the 5' RACE reads through MiXCR, storing one row per CDR3 protein. The sample consists of around 670,000 distinct CDR3 sequences, roughly 6.2% of them appearing once. The CDR3 is 16 residues long. V was clipped by 2 bases and J by 12 bases; unmatched bases: 15. Germline assignment: CDR1 MGHRA and CDR2 YSYEKL. In regard to this clonotype: The antigen is not known.

This chain joins TRBV4-1 and TRBJ2-1; 8 bases agree with TRBD2. This receptor was obtained from a man between 18 and 29 years old in good health. Sequencing was carried out using naive T cells sorted from blood. The CDR3 spells CASSQPGTRDRGSQFF. The DNA of the CDR3 is TGCGCCAGCAGCCAACCCGGGACTAGAGATCGTGGATCGCAGTTCTTC.